The present entry profiles one T cell receptor beta chain with its context. The sample is drawn from a study of graft-versus-host responses after intestinal transplantation. Only in-frame clones appear in the TCRdb table, and some are missing; sequencing was by immunoSEQ multiplex PCR. Among 45,000 to 55,000 clones listed, about 90% were seen once. The source is a human patient who received an intestinal transplant, so some T cells may come from the graft donor. This sample comprised PBMCs, obtained about 93 weeks after intestinal transplant.

The CDR3 DNA reads TGTGCTAGTGGTTTGGGCTGGGACAGGGAGCAGTACTTC. It encodes CASGLGWDREQYF. This chain joins TRBV12-5 and TRBJ2-7, with 8 bases fitting TRBD1. The germline V gene encodes CDR1 LGHNT and CDR2 FRNRAP. Trimming removed 1 base from V and 7 bases from J; junction bases left unmatched: 3. The CDR3 runs to 13 residues.